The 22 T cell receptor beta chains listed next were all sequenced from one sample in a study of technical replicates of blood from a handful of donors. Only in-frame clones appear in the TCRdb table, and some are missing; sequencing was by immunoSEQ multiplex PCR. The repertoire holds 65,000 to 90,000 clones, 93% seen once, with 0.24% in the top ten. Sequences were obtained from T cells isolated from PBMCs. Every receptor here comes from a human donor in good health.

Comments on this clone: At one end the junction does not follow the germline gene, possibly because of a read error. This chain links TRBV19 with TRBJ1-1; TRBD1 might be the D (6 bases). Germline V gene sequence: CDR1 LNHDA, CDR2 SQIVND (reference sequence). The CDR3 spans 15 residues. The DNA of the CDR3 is TGTGCCAGTAGTATAGAGAGGACAGTCAATATTGGACCCCAATTT. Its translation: CASSIERTVNIGPQF.

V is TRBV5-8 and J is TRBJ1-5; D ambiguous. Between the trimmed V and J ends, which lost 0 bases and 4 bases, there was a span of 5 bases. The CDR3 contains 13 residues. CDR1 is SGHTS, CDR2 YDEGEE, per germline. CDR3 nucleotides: TGTGCCAGCAGCTTGGCGAGAAATCAGCCCCAGCATTTT. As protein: CASSLARNQPQHF. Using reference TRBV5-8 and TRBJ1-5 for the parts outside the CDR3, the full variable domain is EAGVTQSPTHLIKTRGQQATLRCSPISGHTSVYWYQQALGLGLQFLLWYDEGEERNRGNFPPRFSGRQFPNYSSELNVNALELEDSALYLCASSLARNQPQHFGDGTRLSIL.

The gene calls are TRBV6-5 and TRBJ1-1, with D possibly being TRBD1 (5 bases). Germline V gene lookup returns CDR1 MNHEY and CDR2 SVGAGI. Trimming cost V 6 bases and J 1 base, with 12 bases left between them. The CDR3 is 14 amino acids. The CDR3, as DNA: TGTGCCAGCAGCCCCGGTAGGGGGAACACTGAAGCTTTCTTT. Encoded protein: CASSPGRGNTEAFF.

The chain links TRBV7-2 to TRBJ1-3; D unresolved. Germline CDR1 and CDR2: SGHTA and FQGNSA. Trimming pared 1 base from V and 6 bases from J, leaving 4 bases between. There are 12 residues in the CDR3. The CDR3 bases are TGTGCCAGCAGCTTAGTTCTAAACACCATATATTTT. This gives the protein CASSLVLNTIYF.

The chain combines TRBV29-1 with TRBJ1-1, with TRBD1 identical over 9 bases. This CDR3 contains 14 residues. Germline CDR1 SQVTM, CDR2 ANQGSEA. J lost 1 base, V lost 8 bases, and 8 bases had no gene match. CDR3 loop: CSSTGTGWNTEAFF. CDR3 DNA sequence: TGCAGCTCCACCGGGACAGGGTGGAACACTGAAGCTTTCTTT.

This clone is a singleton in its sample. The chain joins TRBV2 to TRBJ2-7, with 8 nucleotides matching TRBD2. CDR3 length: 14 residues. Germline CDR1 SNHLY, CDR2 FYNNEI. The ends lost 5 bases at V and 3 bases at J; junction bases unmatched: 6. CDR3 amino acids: CASSFGGGDYEQYF. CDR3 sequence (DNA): TGTGCCAGCAGTTTCGGGGGGGGAGACTACGAGCAGTACTTC.

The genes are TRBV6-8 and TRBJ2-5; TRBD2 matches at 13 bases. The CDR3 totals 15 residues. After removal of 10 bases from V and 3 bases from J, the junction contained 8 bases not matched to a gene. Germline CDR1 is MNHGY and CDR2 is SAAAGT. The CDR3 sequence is CATHPGTSGKETQYF. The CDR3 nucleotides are TGTGCCACCCATCCCGGGACTAGCGGGAAAGAGACCCAGTACTTC.

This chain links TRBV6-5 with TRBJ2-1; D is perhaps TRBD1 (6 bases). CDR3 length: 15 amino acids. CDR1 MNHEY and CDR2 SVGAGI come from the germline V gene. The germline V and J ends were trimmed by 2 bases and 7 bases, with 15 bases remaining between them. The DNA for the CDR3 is TGTGCCAGCAGTTACACCCCCCAGGGGCGTAATGAGCAGTTCTTC. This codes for CASSYTPQGRNEQFF.

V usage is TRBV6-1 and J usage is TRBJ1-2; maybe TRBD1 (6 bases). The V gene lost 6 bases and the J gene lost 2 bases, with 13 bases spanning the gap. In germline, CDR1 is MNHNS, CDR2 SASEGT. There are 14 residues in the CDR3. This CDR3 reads CASSTTGYNYGYTF. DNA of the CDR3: TGTGCCAGCAGCACTACAGGGTACAACTATGGCTACACCTTC.

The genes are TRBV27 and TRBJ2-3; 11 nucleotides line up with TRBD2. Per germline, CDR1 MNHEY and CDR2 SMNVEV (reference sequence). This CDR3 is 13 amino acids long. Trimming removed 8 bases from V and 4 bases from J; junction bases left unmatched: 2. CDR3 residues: CASGSGRADTQYF. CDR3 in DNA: TGTGCCAGCGGTAGCGGGAGGGCAGATACGCAGTATTTT.

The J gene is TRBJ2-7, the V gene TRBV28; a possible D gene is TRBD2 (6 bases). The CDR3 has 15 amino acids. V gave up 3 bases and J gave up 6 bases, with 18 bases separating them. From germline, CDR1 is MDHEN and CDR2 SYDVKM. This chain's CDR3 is CASSFAGLGSGEQYF. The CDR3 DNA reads TGTGCCAGCAGTTTTGCGGGGCTGGGATCAGGCGAGCAGTACTTC.

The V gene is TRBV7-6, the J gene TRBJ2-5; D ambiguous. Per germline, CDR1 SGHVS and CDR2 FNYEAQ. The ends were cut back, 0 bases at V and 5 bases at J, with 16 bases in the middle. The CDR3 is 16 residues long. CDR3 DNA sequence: TGTGCCAGCAGCTTAGCGGTGAACGCTCGGGTGGAGACCCAGTACTTC. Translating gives CASSLAVNARVETQYF.

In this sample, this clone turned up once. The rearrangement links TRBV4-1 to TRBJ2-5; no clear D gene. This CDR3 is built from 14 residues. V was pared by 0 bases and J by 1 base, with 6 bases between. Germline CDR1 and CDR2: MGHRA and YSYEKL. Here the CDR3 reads CASSQDTGQETQYF. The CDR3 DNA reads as TGCGCCAGCAGCCAAGATACGGGCCAAGAGACCCAGTACTTC.

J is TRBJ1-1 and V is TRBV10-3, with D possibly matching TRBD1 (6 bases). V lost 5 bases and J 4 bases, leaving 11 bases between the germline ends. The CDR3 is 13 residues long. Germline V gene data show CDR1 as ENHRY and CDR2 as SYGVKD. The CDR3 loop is CAISTGPGTEAFF. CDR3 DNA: TGTGCCATCAGTACAGGGCCGGGCACTGAAGCTTTCTTT.

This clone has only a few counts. The CDR3 sequence is CASSLDLGQVPTF. The CDR3 DNA sequence: TGTGCCAGCAGCTTAGATTTGGGACAGGTTCCAACCTTC. The gene calls are TRBV7-9 and TRBJ1-2, with 8 positions matching TRBD1. V dropped 1 base and J dropped 14; count of bases not matched to a gene: 9. The CDR3 runs to 13 residues. Germline values: CDR1 SEHNR, CDR2 FQNEAQ (reference sequence).

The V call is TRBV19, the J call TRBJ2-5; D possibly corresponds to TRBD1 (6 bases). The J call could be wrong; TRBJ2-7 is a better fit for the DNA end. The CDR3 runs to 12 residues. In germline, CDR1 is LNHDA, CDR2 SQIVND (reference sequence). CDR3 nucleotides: TGTGCCAGTAGTTCGACAGGATACGAGCAGTACTTC. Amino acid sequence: CASSSTGYEQYF.

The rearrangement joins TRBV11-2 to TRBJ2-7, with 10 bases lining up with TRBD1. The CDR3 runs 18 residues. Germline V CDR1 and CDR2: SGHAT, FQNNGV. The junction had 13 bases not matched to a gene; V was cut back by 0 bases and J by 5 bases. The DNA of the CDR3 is TGTGCCAGCAGCTTAGATTACAGACAGGGGGCGCGGGACAACGAGCAGTACTTC. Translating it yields CASSLDYRQGARDNEQYF.

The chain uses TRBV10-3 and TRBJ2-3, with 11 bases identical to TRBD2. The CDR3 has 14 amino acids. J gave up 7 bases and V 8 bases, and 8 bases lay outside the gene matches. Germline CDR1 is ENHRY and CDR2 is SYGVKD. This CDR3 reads CAIATSGGSNTQYF. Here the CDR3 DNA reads TGTGCCATCGCAACTAGCGGGGGAAGTAATACGCAGTATTTT.

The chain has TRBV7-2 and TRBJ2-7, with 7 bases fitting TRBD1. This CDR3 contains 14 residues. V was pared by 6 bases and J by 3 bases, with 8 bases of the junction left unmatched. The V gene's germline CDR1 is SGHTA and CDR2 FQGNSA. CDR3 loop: CASRDRTRDYEQYF. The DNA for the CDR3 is TGTGCCAGCAGGGACAGGACGAGGGACTACGAGCAGTACTTC. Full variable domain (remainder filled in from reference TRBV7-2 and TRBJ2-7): GAGVSQSPSNKVTEKGKDVELRCDPISGHTALYWYRQSLGQGLEFLIYFQGNSAPDKSGLPSDRFSAERTGGSVSTLTIQRTQQEDSAVYLCASRDRTRDYEQYFGPGTRLTVT.

Written as DNA, the CDR3 is TGTGCCAGCAGCCTCGGGGACAGGGCCCACTACGAGCAGTACTTC. Translating it yields CASSLGDRAHYEQYF. The chain carries TRBV7-6 and TRBJ2-7; 9 positions match TRBD1. Germline lookup yields CDR1 SGHVS and CDR2 FNYEAQ. Unmatched junction bases numbered 8, after V lost 5 bases and J lost 3 bases. The CDR3 is made up of 15 amino acids.

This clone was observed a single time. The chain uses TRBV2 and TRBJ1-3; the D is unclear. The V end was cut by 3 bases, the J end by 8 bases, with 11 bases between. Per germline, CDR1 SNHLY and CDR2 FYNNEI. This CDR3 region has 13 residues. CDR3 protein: CASSERLLDTIYF. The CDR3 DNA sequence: TGTGCCAGCAGTGAGCGTTTGCTGGACACCATATATTTT.

This chain's CDR3 is CASSESLWGGGNQPQHF. Here the CDR3 DNA reads TGCGCCAGCAGTGAGTCATTATGGGGAGGAGGCAATCAGCCCCAGCATTTT. This chain links TRBV10-2 with TRBJ1-5; D is unresolved. Germline CDR1 and CDR2: WSHSY and SAAADI. With 0 bases removed from V and 2 bases from J, the gap between germline ends came to 14 bases. This CDR3 comprises 17 residues.